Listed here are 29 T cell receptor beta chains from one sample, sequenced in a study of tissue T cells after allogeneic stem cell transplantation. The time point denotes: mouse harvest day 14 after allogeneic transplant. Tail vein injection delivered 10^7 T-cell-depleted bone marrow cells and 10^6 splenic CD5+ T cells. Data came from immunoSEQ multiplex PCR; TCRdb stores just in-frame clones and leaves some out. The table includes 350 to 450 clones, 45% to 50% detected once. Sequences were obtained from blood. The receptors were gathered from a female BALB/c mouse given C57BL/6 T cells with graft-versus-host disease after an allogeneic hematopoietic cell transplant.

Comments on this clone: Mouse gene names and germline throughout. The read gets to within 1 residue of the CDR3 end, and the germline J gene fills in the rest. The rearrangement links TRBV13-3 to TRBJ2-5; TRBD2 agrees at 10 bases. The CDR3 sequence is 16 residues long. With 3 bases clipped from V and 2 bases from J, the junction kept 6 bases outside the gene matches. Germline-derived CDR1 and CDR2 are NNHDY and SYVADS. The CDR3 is CASSVAGGAPQDTQYF. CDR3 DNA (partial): TGTGCCAGCAGTGTGGCTGGGGGGGCGCCCCAAGACACCCAGTAC.

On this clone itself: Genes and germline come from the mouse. CDR3 bases read: TGTGCCAGCAGCGACTGGGGGGGCGAAGACACCCAGTAC. Amino acids: CASSDWGGEDTQY. The full CDR3 protein is CASSDWGGEDTQYF. The rearrangement uses TRBV4 and TRBJ2-5; TRBD2 agrees at 12 bases. The observed sequence ends 1 residue before the CDR3 terminus, with the missing tail filled in from the germline J gene. V shed 5 bases and J 4 bases; nucleotides not matched to a gene: 1. Per germline, CDR1 LGHDT and CDR2 YNNKQL (reference sequence). The CDR3 has 14 residues. The full variable domain, with the rest looked up from reference TRBV4 and TRBJ2-5, is ETAVFQTPNYHVTQVGNEVSFNCKQTLGHDTMYWYKQDSKKLLKIMFSYNNKQLIVNETVPRRFSPQSSDKAHLNLRIKSVEPEDSAVYLCASSDWGGEDTQYFGPGTRLLVL.

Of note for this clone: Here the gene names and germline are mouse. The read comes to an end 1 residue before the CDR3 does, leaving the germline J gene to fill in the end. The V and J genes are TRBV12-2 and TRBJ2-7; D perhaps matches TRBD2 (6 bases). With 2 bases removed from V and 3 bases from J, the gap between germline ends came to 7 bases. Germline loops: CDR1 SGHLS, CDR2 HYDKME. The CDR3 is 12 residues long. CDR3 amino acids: CASSQLGYEQYF. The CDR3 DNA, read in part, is TGTGCCAGCTCTCAACTGGGCTATGAACAGTAC.

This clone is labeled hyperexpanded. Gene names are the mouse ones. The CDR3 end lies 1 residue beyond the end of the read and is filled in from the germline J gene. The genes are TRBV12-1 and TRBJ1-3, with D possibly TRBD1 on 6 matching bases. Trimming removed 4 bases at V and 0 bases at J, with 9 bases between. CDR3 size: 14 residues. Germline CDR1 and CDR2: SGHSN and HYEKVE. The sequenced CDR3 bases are TGTGCCAGCTCCCGGACAGTTTCTGGAAATACGCTCTAT. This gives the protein CASSRTVSGNTLY. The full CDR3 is CASSRTVSGNTLYF.

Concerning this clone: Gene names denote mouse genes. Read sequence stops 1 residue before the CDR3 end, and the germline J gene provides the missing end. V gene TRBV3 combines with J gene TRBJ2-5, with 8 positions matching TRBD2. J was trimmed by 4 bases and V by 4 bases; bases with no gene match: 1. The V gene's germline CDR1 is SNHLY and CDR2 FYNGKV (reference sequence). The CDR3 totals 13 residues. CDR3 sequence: CASSSGGKDTQYF. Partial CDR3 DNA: TGTGCCAGCAGCTCTGGGGGGAAAGACACCCAGTAC.

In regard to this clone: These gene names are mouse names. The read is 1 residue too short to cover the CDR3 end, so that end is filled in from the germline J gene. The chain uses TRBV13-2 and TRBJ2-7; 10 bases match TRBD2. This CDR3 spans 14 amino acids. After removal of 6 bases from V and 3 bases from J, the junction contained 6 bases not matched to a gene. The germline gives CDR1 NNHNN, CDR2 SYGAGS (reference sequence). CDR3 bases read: TGTGCCAGCGTGGGGACTGGGGCTCTCTATGAACAGTAC. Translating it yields CASVGTGALYEQY. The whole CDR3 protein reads CASVGTGALYEQYF.

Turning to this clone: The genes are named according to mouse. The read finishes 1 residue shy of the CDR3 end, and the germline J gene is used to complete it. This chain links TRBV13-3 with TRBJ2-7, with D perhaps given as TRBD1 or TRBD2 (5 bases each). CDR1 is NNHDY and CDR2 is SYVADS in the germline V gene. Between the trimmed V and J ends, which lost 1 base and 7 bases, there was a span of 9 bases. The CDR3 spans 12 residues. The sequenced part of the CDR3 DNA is TGTGCCAGCAGTGATCGGGGGTGGGAACAGTAC. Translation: CASSDRGWEQY. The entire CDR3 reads CASSDRGWEQYF.

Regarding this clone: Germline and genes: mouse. The CDR3: CASSRDWVGAETLYF. Partial CDR3 DNA: TGTGCCAGCAGTCGGGACTGGGTGGGTGCAGAAACGCTGTAT. The chain combines TRBV15 with TRBJ2-3; 9 bases map to TRBD2. From the germline J gene comes the end of the CDR3, since the read stops 1 residue before it. V gave up 5 bases and J gave up 1 base; unmatched junction bases: 4. The CDR3 sequence is 15 residues long. Germline V lookup: CDR1 SGHND, CDR2 FRSKSL.

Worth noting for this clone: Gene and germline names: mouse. The CDR3 sequence: CASSLAGGYAEQFF. The part of the CDR3 DNA that was read is TGTGCCAGCAGCTTAGCTGGGGGCTATGCTGAGCAGTTC. The chain uses TRBV3 and TRBJ2-1; possibly TRBD2 for D (6 bases). The CDR3 extends 1 residue past the end of the read, so its final part is completed from the germline J gene. From germline, CDR1 is SNHLY and CDR2 FYNGKV (reference sequence). V was pared by 0 bases and J by 3 bases, with 6 bases between. This CDR3 has 14 amino acids. Combining the CDR3 with reference TRBV3 and TRBJ2-1 gives the whole variable domain GPKVLQIPSHQIIDMGQMVTLNCDPVSNHLYFYWYKQILGQQMEFLVNFYNGKVMEKSKLFKDQFSVERPDGSYFTLKIQPTALEDSAVYFCASSLAGGYAEQFFGPGTRLTVL.

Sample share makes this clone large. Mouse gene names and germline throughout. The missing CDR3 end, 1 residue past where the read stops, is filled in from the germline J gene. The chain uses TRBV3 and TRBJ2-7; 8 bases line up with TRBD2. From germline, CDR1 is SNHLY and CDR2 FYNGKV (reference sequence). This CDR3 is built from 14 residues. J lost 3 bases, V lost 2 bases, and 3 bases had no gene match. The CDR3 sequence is CASSLLWGDYEQYF. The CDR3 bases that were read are TGTGCCAGCAGCTTACTCTGGGGGGACTATGAACAGTAC.

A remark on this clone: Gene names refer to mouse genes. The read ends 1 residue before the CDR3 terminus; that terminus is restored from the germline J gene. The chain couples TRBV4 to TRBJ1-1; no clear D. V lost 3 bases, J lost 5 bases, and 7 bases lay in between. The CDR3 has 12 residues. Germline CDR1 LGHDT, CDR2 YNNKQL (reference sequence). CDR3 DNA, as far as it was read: TGTGCCAGCAGCTATCAAAAAACAGAAGTCTTC. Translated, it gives CASSYQKTEVF. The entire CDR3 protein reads CASSYQKTEVFF.

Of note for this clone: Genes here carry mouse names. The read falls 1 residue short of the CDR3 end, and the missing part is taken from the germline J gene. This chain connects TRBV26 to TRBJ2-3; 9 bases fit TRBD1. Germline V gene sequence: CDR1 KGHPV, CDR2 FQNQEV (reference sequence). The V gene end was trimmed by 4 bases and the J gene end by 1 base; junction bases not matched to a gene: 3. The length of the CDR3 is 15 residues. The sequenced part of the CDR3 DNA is TGTGCCAGCAGTCACAGGGGGCGCGGTGCAGAAACGCTGTAT. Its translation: CASSHRGRGAETLY. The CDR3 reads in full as CASSHRGRGAETLYF.

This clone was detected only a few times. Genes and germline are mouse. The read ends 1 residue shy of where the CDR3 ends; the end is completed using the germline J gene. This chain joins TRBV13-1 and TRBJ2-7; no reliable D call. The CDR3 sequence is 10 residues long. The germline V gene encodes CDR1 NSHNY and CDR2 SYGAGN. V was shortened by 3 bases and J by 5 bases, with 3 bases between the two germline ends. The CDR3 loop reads CASSGNEQYF. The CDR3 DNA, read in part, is TGTGCCAGCAGTGGCAATGAACAGTAC.

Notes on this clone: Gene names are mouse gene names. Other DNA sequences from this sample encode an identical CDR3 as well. This CDR3 reads CASSRQPSYEQYF. The CDR3 bases that were read are TGTGCCAGCAGCCGCCAGCCCTCCTATGAACAGTAC. The genes are TRBV26 and TRBJ2-7; D remains ambiguous. The read comes to an end 1 residue before the CDR3 does, leaving the germline J gene to fill in the end. V lost 6 bases and J 0 bases, leaving 9 bases between the germline ends. CDR1 is KGHPV and CDR2 is FQNQEV in the germline V gene (reference sequence). This CDR3 is 13 amino acids long.

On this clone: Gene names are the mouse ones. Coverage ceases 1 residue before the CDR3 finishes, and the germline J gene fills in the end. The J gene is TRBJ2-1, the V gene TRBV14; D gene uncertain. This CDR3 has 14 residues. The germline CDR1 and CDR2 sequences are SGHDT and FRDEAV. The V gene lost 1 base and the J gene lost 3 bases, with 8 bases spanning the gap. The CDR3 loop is CASSFQVLYAEQFF. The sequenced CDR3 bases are TGTGCCAGCAGTTTCCAGGTCCTCTATGCTGAGCAGTTC.

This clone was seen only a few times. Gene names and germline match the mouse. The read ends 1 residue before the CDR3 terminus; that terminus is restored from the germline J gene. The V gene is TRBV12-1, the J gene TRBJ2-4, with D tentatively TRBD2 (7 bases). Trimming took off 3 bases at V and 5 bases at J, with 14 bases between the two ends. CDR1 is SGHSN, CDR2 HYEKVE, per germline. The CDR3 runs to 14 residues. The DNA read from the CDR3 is TGTGCCAGCTCTAGGGGGGCTCGGGGAAACACCTTGTAC. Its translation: CASSRGARGNTLY. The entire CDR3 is CASSRGARGNTLYF.

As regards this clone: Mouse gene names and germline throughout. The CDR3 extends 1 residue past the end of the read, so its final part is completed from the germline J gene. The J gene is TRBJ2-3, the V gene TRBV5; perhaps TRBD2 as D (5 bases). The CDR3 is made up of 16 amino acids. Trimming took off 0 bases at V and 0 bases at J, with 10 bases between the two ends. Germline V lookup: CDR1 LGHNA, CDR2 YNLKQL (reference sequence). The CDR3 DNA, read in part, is TGTGCCAGCAGCCAAGAGCGGCTGGGTAGTGCAGAAACGCTGTAT. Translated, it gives CASSQERLGSAETLY. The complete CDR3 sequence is CASSQERLGSAETLYF.

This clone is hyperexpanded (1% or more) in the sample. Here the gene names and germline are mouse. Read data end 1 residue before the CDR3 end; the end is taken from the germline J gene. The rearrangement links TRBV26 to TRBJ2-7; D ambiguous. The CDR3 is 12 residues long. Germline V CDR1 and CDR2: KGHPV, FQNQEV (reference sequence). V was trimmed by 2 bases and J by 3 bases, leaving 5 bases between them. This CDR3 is CASSLRNYEQYF. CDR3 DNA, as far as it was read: TGTGCCAGCAGTCTGCGCAACTATGAACAGTAC.

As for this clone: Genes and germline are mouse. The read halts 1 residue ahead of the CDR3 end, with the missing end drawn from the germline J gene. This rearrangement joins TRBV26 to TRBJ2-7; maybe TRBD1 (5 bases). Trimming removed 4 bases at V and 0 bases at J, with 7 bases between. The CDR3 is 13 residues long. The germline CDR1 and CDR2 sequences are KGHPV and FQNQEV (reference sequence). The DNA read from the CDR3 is TGTGCCAGCAGTCCAGGGAGCTCCTATGAACAGTAC. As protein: CASSPGSSYEQY. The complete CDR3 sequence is CASSPGSSYEQYF.

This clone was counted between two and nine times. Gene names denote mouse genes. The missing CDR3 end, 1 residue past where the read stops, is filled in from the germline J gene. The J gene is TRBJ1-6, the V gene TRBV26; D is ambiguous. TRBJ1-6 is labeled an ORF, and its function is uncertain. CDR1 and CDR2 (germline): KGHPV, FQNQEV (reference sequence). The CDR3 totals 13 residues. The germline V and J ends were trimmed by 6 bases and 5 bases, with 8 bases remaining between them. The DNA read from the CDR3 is TGTGCCAGCAGCCACAGAAATAATTCGCCCCTCTAC. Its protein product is CASSHRNNSPLY. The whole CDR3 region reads CASSHRNNSPLYF.

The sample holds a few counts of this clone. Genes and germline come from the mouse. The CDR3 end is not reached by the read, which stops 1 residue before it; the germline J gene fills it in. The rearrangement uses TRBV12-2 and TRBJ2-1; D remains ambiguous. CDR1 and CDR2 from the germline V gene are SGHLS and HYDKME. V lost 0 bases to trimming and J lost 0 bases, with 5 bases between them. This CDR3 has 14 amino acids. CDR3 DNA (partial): TGTGCCAGCTCTCTCGCATATAACTATGCTGAGCAGTTC. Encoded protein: CASSLAYNYAEQF. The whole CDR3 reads CASSLAYNYAEQFF.

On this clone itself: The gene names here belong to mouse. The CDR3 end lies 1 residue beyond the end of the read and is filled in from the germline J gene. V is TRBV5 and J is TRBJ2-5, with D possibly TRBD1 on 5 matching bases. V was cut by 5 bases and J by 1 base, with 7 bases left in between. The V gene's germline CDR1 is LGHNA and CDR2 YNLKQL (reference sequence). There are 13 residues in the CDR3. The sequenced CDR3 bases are TGTGCCAGCAGCGGACATTACCAAGACACCCAGTAC. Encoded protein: CASSGHYQDTQY. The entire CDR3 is CASSGHYQDTQYF.

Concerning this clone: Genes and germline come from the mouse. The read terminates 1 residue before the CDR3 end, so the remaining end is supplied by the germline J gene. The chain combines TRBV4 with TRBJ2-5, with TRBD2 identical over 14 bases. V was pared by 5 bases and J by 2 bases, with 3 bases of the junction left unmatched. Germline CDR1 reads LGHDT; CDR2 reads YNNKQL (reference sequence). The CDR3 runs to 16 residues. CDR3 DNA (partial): TGTGCCAGCAGCCCCGGGACTGGGGGGGCCCAAGACACCCAGTAC. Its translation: CASSPGTGGAQDTQY. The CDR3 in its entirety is CASSPGTGGAQDTQYF.

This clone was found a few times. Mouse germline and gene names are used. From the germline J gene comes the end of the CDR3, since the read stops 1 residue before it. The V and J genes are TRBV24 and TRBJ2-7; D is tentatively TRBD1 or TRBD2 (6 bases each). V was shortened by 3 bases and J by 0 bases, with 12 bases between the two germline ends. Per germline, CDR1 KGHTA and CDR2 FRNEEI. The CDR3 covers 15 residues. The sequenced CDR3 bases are TGTGCCAGCAGTCTCCTCGGGGGCTGCTCCTATGAACAGTAC. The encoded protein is CASSLLGGCSYEQY. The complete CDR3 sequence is CASSLLGGCSYEQYF.

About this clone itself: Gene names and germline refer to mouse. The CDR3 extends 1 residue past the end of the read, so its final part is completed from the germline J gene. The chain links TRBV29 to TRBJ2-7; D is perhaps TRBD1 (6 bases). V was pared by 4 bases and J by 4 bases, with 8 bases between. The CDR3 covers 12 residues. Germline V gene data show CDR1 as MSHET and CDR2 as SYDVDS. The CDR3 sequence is CASSSGQYEQYF. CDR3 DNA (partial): TGTGCTAGCAGTTCCGGACAGTATGAACAGTAC. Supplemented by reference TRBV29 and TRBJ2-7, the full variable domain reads DMKVTQMPRYLIKRMGENVLLECGQDMSHETMYWYRQDPGLGLQLIYISYDVDSNSEGDIPKGYRVSRKKREHFSLILDSAKTNQTSVYFCASSSGQYEQYFGPGTRLTVL.

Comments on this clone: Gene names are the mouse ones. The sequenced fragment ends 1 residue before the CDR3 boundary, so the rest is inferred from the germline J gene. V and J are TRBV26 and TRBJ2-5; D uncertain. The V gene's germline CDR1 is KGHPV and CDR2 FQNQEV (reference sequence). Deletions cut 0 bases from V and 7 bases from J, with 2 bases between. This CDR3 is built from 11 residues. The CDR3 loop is CASSLSNTQYF. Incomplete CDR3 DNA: TGTGCCAGCAGTCTGTCGAACACCCAGTAC.

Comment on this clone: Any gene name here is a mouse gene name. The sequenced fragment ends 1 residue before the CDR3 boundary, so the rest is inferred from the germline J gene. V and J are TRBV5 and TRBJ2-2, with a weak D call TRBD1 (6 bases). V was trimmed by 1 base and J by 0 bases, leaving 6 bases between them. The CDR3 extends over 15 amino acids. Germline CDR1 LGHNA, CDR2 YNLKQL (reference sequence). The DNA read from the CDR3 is TGTGCCAGCAGCCAAGGGACAGCAAACACCGGGCAGCTCTAC. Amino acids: CASSQGTANTGQLY. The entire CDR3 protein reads CASSQGTANTGQLYF.

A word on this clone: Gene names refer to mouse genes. The sequenced part of the CDR3 DNA is TGTGCCAGCAGCCAAAGCTGGGTTAACCAAGACACCCAGTAC. This translates into CASSQSWVNQDTQY. In full, the CDR3 is CASSQSWVNQDTQYF. J is TRBJ2-5 and V is TRBV2; perhaps TRBD2 as D (5 bases). The CDR3 end lies 1 residue beyond the end of the read and is filled in from the germline J gene. Deletions cut 2 bases from V and 0 bases from J, with 9 bases between. This CDR3 is 15 amino acids long. Germline loops: CDR1 LGHNA, CDR2 YSYQKL.

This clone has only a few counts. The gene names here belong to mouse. CDR3 DNA (partial): TGTGCCAGCAGCCCGGACAGGGCGAACACAGAAGTCTTC. This codes for CASSPDRANTEVF. The whole CDR3 protein is CASSPDRANTEVFF. This rearrangement joins TRBV5 to TRBJ1-1; the match to TRBD1 covers 8 bases. The read terminates 1 residue before the CDR3 end, so the remaining end is supplied by the germline J gene. V gave up 4 bases and J gave up 1 base; unmatched junction bases: 2. The CDR3 is 14 residues long. Looked up from germline, CDR1 is LGHNA and CDR2 is YNLKQL (reference sequence).